This T cell receptor (beta chain) was observed in a study of T-cell reconstitution after alpha-beta-depleted transplantation in children. There are 14 residues in the CDR3. V trimming: 1 base; J trimming: 6 bases; junction bases outside the gene matches: 3. CDR1 is SGHAT and CDR2 is FQNNGV in the germline V gene. Researchers prepared the TCRbeta library using unique molecular identifiers, the study reports. From the PCR reads, TCRdb called clonotypes with MiXCR, one entry per CDR3 protein. Of some 640,000 distinct CDR3 sequences listed, roughly 17% were seen once; the top ten hold under 1.2%. This clonotype has a handful of counts.

This clonotype was obtained from a human donor who donated a stem cell graft to a child with acute myeloid leukemia. This chain joins TRBV11-2 and TRBJ1-1; 9 positions agree with TRBD1. The source was PBMCs from the stem cell graft donor, collected from the stem cell graft. CDR3 protein: CASSLAQGAAEAFF. In nucleotides, the CDR3 is TGTGCCAGCAGCTTAGCACAGGGGGCCGCTGAAGCTTTCTTT.